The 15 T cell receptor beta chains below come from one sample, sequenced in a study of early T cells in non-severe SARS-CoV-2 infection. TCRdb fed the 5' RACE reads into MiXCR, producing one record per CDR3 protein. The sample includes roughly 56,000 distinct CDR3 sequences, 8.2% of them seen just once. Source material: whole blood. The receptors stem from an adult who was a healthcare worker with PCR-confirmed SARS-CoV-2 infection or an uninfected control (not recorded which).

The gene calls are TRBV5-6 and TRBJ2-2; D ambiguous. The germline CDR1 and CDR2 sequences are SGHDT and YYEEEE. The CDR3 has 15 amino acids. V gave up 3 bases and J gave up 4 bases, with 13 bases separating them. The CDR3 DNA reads TGTGCCAGCAGCTCAGATAGGGCGATCACCGGGGAGCTGTTTTTT. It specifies CASSSDRAITGELFF. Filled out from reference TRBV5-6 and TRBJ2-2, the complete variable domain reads DAGVTQSPTHLIKTRGQQVTLRCSPKSGHDTVSWYQQALGQGPQFIFQYYEEEERQRGNFPDRFSGHQFPNYSSELNVNALLLGDSALYLCASSSDRAITGELFFGEGSRLTVL.

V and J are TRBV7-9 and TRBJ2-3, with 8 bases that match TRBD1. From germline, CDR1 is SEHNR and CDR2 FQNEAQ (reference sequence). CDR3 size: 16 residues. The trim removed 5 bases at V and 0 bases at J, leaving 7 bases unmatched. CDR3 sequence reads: CASSPTGVPSTDTQYF. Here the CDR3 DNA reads TGTGCCAGCAGCCCGACAGGGGTCCCTAGCACAGATACGCAGTATTTT.

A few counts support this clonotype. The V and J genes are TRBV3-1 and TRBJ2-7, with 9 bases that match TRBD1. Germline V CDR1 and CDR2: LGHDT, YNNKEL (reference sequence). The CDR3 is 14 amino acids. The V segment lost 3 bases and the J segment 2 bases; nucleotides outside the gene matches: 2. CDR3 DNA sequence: TGTGCCAGCAGCCACCGGGACAGGGCCTACGAGCAGTACTTC. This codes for CASSHRDRAYEQYF.

CDR3 sequence (DNA): TGTGCCAGCAGCCAGAGTCAGGGGGCGGGAAGCAATCAGCCCCAGCATTTT. Protein sequence: CASSQSQGAGSNQPQHF. The chain employs TRBV7-8 and TRBJ1-5, with TRBD1 identical over 8 bases. CDR1 is SGHVS and CDR2 is FQNEAQ in the germline V gene. The V gene end was trimmed by 5 bases and the J gene end by 1 base; junction bases not matched to a gene: 10. The CDR3 runs 17 residues.

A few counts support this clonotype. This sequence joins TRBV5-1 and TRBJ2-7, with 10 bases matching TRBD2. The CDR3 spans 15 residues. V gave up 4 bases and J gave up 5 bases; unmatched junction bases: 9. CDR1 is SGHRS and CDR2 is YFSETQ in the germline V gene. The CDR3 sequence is CASSDSGTSANEQYF. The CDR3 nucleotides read TGCGCCAGCAGCGATTCCGGGACTAGCGCCAACGAGCAGTACTTC.

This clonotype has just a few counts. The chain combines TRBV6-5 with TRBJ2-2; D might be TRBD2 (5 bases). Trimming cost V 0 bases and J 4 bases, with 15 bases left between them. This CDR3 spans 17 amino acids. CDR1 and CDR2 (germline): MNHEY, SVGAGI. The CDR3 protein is CASSYSRKGRRTGELFF. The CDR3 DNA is TGTGCCAGCAGTTACTCGCGGAAAGGGAGACGCACCGGGGAGCTGTTTTTT.

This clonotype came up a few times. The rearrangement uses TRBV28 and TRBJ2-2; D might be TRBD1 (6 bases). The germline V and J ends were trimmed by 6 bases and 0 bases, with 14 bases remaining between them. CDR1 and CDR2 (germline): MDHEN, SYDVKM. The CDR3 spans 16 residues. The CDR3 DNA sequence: TGTGCCAGCAGGCTCCTTGGACAGCCGAACACCGGGGAGCTGTTTTTT. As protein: CASRLLGQPNTGELFF.

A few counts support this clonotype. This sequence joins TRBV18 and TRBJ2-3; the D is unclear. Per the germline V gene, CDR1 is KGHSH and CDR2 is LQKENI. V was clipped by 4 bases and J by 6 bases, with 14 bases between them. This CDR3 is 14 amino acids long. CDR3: CASSLGRPLDTQYF. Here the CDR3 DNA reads TGTGCCAGCTCACTCGGACGGCCCCTGGATACGCAGTATTTT. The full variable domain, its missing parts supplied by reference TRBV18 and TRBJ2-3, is NAGVMQNPRHLVRRRGQEARLRCSPMKGHSHVYWYRQLPEEGLKFMVYLQKENIIDESGMPKERFSAEFPKEGPSILRIQQVVRGDSAAYFCASSLGRPLDTQYFGPGTRLTVL.

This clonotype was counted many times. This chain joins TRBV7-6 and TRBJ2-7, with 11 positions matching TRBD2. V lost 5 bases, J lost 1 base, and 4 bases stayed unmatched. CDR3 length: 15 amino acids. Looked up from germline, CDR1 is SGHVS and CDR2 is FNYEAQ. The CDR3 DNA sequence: TGTGCCAGCAGCCCTACTAGCGGGGGTTCCTACGAGCAGTACTTC. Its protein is CASSPTSGGSYEQYF.

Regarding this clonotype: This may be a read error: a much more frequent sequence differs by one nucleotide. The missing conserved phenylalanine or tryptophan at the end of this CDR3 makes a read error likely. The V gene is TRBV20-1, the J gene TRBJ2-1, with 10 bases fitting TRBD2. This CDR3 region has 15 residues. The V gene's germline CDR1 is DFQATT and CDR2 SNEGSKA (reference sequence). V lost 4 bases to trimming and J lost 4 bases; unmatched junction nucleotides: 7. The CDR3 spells CSATGLARLYNEQFS. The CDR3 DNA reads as TGCAGTGCTACGGGACTAGCGAGACTATACAATGAGCAGTTCTCC.

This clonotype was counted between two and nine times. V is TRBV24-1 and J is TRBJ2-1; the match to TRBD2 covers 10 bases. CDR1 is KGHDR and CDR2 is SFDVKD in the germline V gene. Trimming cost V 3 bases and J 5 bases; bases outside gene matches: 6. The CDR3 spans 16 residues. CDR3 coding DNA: TGTGCCACCAGTGATGGAGCGGGGGGGCCGAACAATGAGCAGTTCTTC. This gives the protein CATSDGAGGPNNEQFF.

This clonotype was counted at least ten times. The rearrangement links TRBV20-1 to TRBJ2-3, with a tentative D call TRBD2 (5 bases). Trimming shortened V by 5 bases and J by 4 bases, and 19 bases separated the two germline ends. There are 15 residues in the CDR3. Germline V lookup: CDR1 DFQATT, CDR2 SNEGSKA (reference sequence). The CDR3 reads CSARLEGRGSDTQYF. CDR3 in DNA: TGCAGTGCTCGACTCGAGGGCAGAGGGTCAGATACGCAGTATTTT.

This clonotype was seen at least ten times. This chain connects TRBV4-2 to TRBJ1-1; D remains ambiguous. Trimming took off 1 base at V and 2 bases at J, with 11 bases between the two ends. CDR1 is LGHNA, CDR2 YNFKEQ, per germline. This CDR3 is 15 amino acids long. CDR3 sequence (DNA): TGTGCCAGCAGCCAAGGCGAGGGTTCTAACACTGAAGCTTTCTTT. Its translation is CASSQGEGSNTEAFF.

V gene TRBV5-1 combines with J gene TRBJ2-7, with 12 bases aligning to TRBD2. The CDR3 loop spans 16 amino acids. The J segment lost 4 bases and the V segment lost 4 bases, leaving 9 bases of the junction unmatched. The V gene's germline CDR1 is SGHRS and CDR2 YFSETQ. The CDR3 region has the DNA TGCGCCAGCAGCCTAGCGGGGGGGACAAATTTATACGAGCAGTACTTC. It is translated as CASSLAGGTNLYEQYF.

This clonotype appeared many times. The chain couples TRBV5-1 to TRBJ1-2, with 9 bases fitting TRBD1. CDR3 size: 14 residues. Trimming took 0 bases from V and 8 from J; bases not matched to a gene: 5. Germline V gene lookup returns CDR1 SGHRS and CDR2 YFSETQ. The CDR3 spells CASSLAGTGRGYTF. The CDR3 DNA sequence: TGCGCCAGCAGCTTGGCCGGGACAGGGAGAGGCTACACCTTC.